These 12 T cell receptor beta chains were all obtained from the same sample, sequenced in a study of T cell clonality in common variable immunodeficiency. For these TCRs, the target antigens are not known. Generated by immunoSEQ multiplex PCR, the TCRdb table keeps only in-frame clones and is missing some. The sample gives tens of thousands of clones, none seen only once, and the top ten clones hold 2% to 2.5%. Study-wide results and caveats: Reportedly, TCR beta sequences from common variable immunodeficiency showed fewer deletions and N-nucleotide insertions.

Source material: peripheral blood mononuclear cells. The source of these receptors is a human donor with common variable immunodeficiency.

This clone was counted ten times or more. The read finishes 3 residues shy of the CDR3 end, and the germline J gene is used to complete it. The genes are TRBV5-1 and TRBJ2-3, with unresolved D. The CDR3 is 15 amino acids. In germline, CDR1 is SGHRS, CDR2 YFSETQ. With 4 bases removed from V and 0 bases from J, the gap between germline ends came to 12 bases. Incomplete CDR3 DNA: TGCGCCAGCAGCACTAACGGAGATAGCACAGATACG. This sequence encodes CASSTNGDSTDT. The complete CDR3 reads CASSTNGDSTDTQYF.

The table lists this clone with many counts. Additional DNA sequences in this sample encode the identical CDR3. CDR3 region: CASSLVTGAAGYTF. The CDR3 bases that were read are TGTGCCAGCAGCTTGGTTACAGGGGCGGCTGGC. The chain uses TRBV5-5 and TRBJ1-2; 7 bases map to TRBD1. The read is 3 residues too short to cover the CDR3 end, so that end is filled in from the germline J gene. The CDR3 extends over 14 amino acids. The V gene's germline CDR1 is SGHKS and CDR2 YYEKEE (reference sequence). With V trimmed by 0 bases and J by 7 bases, 6 bases remained unmatched.

This clone has a count of ten or more. The read halts 3 residues ahead of the CDR3 end, with the missing end drawn from the germline J gene. This sequence joins TRBV5-1 and TRBJ2-3, with TRBD2 matching 8 bases. This CDR3 spans 15 amino acids. V gave up 1 base and J gave up 4 bases; unmatched junction bases: 5. CDR1 SGHRS and CDR2 YFSETQ come from the germline V gene. The covered CDR3 bases are TGCGCCAGCAGCTTGATCGGGGGGGGCGCAGATACG. Translating gives CASSLIGGGADT. The complete CDR3 reads CASSLIGGGADTQYF. Full variable domain (outside the CDR3, taken from reference TRBV5-1 and TRBJ2-3): KAGVTQTPRYLIKTRGQQVTLSCSPISGHRSVSWYQQTPGQGLQFLFEYFSETQRNKGNFPGRFSGRQFSNSRSEMNVSTLELGDSALYLCASSLIGGGADTQYFGPGTRLTVL.

This clone was recorded at least ten times. CDR3 residues: CSARGVFRENGYTF. The sequenced CDR3 bases are TGCAGTGCTAGAGGGGTTTTCAGGGAAAATGGC. V gene TRBV20-1 combines with J gene TRBJ1-2, with D perhaps matching TRBD1 (5 bases). Read sequence stops 3 residues before the CDR3 end, and the germline J gene provides the missing end. The V gene's germline CDR1 is DFQATT and CDR2 SNEGSKA (reference sequence). Trimming cost V 1 base and J 6 bases, with 15 bases left between them. The CDR3 covers 14 residues.

This clone has at least ten counts. The read terminates 3 residues before the CDR3 end, so the remaining end is supplied by the germline J gene. The chain links TRBV12-3 or TRBV12-4 to TRBJ2-2, with TRBD1 identical over 10 bases. The trim removed 5 bases at V and 7 bases at J, leaving 4 bases unmatched. CDR3 length: 14 residues. Incomplete CDR3 DNA: TGTGCCAGCAGTCGGGACAGGGGATTCGGGGAG. This encodes CASSRDRGFGE. The CDR3 in its entirety is CASSRDRGFGELFF.

This clone counts as medium-sized. The CDR3 goes on 3 residues after the read ends, and that part is filled in from the germline J gene. The V and J genes are TRBV7-2 and TRBJ2-1; 7 bases agree with TRBD2. Trimming removed 1 base from V and 9 bases from J; junction bases left unmatched: 3. The CDR3 runs to 13 residues. Germline-derived CDR1 and CDR2 are SGHTA and FQGNSA. The DNA read from the CDR3 is TGTGCCAGCAGCTTAGGGCTAGCGGCTGAG. It translates to CASSLGLAAE. The entire CDR3 is CASSLGLAAEQFF.

This clone was seen repeatedly, ten times or more. The CDR3 end falls 3 residues outside the read, so it is completed with the germline J gene. The chain is built from TRBV5-1 and TRBJ1-2; TRBD1 matches at 7 bases. CDR1 and CDR2 from the germline V gene are SGHRS and YFSETQ. The junction had 3 bases not matched to a gene; V was cut back by 4 bases and J by 0 bases. The CDR3 spans 14 residues. CDR3 DNA (partial): TGCGCCAGCAGCGTGGGGACAGCTAACTATGGC. It yields the protein CASSVGTANYG. The entire CDR3 reads CASSVGTANYGYTF.

This clone has ten or more counts. The CDR3 end falls 3 residues outside the read, so it is completed with the germline J gene. The V gene is TRBV6-2 or TRBV6-3, the J gene TRBJ1-5; 9 bases are shared with TRBD1. In germline, CDR1 is MNHEY, CDR2 SVGEGT. V was clipped by 2 bases and J by 2 bases; unmatched bases: 4. This CDR3 contains 16 residues. The DNA read from the CDR3 is TGTGCCAGCAGTTACAGCCGGACAGGGGGCAATCAGCCC. Translation gives CASSYSRTGGNQP. The full CDR3 sequence reads CASSYSRTGGNQPQHF.

This clone was detected many times. An end of the junction differs from the germline gene, which may be a read error. The sequenced part of the CDR3 DNA is TGCGCCAGCAGCTTAACCCCGGGGGCTAGCGGGGGGAGTGAG. Its protein is CASSLTPGASGGSE. In full, the CDR3 reads CASSLTPGASGGSEQFF. V usage is TRBV4-2 and J usage is TRBJ2-1, with TRBD2 identical over 11 bases. The read finishes 3 residues shy of the CDR3 end, and the germline J gene is used to complete it. Germline V gene lookup returns CDR1 LGHNA and CDR2 YNFKEQ. This CDR3 has 17 amino acids.

This clone was counted at least ten times. From the germline J gene comes the end of the CDR3, since the read stops 3 residues before it. The genes are TRBV5-4 and TRBJ2-1; TRBD1 agrees at 8 bases. J lost 8 bases, V lost 5 bases, and 12 bases had no gene match. Germline V gene sequence: CDR1 SGHNT, CDR2 YYREEE (reference sequence). The CDR3 extends over 15 amino acids. The CDR3 bases that were read are TGTGCCAGCAGTCATGCCGGGACAGGAAGACATGAG. It codes for CASSHAGTGRHE. The entire CDR3 sequence reads CASSHAGTGRHEQFF.

There are many counts of this clone. The read falls 3 residues short of the CDR3 end, and the missing part is taken from the germline J gene. The J gene is TRBJ2-3, the V gene TRBV9, with 10 bases lining up with TRBD2. CDR1 and CDR2 from the germline V gene are SGDLS and YYNGEE. The CDR3 runs 15 residues. V lost 0 bases and J lost 3; bases outside the gene matches: 1. The sequenced part of the CDR3 DNA is TGTGCCAGCAGCGTAGTTAGCGGGGGGACAGATACG. Translation gives CASSVVSGGTDT. The entire CDR3 is CASSVVSGGTDTQYF.

This clone showed up many times. The read stops 3 residues short of the end of the CDR3; the missing end is completed from the germline J gene. V usage is TRBV7-3 and J usage is TRBJ1-2; 8 bases map to TRBD1. Germline loops: CDR1 SGHTA, CDR2 FQGTGA. The CDR3 runs to 15 residues. CDR3 in amino acids: CASSYSRGRAVGYTF. The covered CDR3 bases are TGTGCCAGCAGCTACTCCAGGGGGCGCGCGGTAGGC.